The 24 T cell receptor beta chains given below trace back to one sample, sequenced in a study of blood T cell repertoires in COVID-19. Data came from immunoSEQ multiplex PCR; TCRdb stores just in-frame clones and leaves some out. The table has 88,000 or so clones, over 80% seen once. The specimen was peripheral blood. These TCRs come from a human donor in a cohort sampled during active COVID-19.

The CDR3 here is CASSTTSGYSYNEQFF. Written as DNA, the CDR3 is TGCGCCAGCAGCACGACTAGCGGGTACTCCTACAATGAGCAGTTCTTC. The chain couples TRBV5-1 to TRBJ2-1, with 10 bases lining up with TRBD2. CDR3 length: 16 residues. Per germline, CDR1 SGHRS and CDR2 YFSETQ. With V trimmed by 4 bases and J by 0 bases, 4 bases remained unmatched.

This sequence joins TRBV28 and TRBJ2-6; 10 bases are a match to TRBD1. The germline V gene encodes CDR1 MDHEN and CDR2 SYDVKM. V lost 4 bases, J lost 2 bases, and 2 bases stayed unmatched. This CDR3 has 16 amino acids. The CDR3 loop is CASSSTGGAGANVLTF. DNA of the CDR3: TGTGCCAGCAGTTCGACAGGGGGCGCTGGGGCCAACGTCCTGACTTTC.

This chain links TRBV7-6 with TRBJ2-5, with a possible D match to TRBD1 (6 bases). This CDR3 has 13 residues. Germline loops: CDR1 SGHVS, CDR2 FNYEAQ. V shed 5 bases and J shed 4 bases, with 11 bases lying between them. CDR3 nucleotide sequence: TGTGCCAGCAGCGGGAGCAGGGGAGAGACCCAGTACTTC. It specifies CASSGSRGETQYF.

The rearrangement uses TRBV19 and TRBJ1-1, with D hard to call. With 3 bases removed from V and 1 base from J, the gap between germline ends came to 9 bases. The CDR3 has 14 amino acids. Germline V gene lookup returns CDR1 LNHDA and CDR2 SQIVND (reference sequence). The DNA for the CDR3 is TGTGCCAGTAGTATTCGACTAACGAACACTGAAGCTTTCTTT. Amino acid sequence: CASSIRLTNTEAFF.

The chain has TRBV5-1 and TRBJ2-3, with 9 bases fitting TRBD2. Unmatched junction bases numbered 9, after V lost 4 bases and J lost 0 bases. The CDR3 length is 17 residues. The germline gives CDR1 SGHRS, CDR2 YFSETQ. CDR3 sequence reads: CASSPAPSGVSTDTQYF. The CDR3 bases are TGCGCCAGCAGCCCTGCGCCTAGCGGGGTTAGCACAGATACGCAGTATTTT.

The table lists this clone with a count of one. The CDR3 DNA reads as TGTGCCAGCAGTGAAAGAGGCGGGAGTGCCACGACCAAAAACATTCAGTACTTC. Its protein is CASSERGGSATTKNIQYF. This chain links TRBV2 with TRBJ2-4, with TRBD2 matching over 7 bases. Unmatched junction bases numbered 12, after V lost 2 bases and J lost 2 bases. CDR1 is SNHLY, CDR2 FYNNEI, per germline. There are 18 residues in the CDR3.

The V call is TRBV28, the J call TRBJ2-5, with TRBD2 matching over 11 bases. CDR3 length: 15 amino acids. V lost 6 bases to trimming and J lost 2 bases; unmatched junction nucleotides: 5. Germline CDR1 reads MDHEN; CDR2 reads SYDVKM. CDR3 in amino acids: CASRNSGRDQETQYF. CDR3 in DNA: TGTGCCAGCAGGAATAGCGGGAGGGATCAAGAGACCCAGTACTTC.

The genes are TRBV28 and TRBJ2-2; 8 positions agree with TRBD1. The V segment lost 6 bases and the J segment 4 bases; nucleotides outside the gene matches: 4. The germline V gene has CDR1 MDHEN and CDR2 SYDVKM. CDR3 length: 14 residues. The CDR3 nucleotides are TGTGCCAGCAGACGGACAGGGTCCACCGGGGAGCTGTTTTTT. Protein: CASRRTGSTGELFF. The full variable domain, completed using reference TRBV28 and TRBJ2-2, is DVKVTQSSRYLVKRTGEKVFLECVQDMDHENMFWYRQDPGLGLRLIYFSYDVKMKEKGDIPEGYSVSREKKERFSLILESASTNQTSMYLCASRRTGSTGELFFGEGSRLTVL.

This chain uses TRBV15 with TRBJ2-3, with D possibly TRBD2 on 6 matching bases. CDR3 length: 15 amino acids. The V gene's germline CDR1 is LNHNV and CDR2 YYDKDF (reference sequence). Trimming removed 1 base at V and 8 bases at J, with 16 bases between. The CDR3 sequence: CATSRVGRGKGTQYF. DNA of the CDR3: TGTGCCACCAGCAGAGTCGGGCGCGGGAAAGGTACGCAGTATTTT.

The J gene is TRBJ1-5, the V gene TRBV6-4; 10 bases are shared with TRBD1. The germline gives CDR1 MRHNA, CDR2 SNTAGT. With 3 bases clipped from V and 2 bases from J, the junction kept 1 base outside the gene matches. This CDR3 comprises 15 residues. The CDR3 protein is CASSEGTGGNQPQHF. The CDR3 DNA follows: TGTGCCAGCAGTGAGGGGACAGGGGGCAATCAGCCCCAGCATTTT.

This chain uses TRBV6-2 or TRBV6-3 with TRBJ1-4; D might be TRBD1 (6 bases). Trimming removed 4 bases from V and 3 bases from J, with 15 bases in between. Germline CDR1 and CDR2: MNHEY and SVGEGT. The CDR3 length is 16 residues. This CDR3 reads CASSLTPDSSNEKLFF. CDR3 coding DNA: TGTGCCAGCAGTTTGACGCCGGACAGCTCTAATGAAAAACTGTTTTTT.

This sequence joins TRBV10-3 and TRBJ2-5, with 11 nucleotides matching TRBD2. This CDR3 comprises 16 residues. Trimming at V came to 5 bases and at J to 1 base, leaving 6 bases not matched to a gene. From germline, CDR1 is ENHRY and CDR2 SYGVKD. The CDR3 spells CAISLGTSGSQETQYF. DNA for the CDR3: TGTGCCATCAGTCTGGGGACTAGCGGCTCCCAAGAGACCCAGTACTTC.

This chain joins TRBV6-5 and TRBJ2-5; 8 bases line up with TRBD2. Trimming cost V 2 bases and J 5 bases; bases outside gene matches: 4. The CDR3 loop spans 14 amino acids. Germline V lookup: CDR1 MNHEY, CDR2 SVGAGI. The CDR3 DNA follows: TGTGCCAGCAGTTACGGACTAGCAGGCGAGACCCAGTACTTC. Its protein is CASSYGLAGETQYF.

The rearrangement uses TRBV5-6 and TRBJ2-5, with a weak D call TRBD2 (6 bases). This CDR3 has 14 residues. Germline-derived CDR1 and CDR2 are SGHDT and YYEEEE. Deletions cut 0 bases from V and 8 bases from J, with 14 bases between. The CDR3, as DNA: TGTGCCAGCAGCTTGGCCGAACTAGCCCATACCCAGTACTTC. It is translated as CASSLAELAHTQYF.

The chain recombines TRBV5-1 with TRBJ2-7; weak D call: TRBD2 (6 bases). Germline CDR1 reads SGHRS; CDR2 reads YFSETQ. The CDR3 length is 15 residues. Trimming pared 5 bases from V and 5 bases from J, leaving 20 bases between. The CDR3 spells CASSSLGGAWDEQYF. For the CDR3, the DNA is TGCGCCAGCAGTTCCCTGGGGGGTGCGTGGGACGAGCAGTACTTC.

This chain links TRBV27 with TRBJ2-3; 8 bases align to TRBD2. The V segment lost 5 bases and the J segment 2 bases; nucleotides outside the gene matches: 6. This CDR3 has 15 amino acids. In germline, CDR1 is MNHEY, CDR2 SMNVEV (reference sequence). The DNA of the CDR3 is TGTGCCAGCAGTACTAGCGGCCGAACCACAGATACGCAGTATTTT. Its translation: CASSTSGRTTDTQYF.

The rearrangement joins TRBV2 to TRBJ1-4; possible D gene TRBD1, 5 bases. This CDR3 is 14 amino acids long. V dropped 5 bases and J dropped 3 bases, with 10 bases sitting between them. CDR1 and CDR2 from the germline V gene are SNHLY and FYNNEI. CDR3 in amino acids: CASSRQGSNEKLFF. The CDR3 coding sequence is TGTGCCAGCAGTCGGCAGGGATCTAATGAAAAACTGTTTTTT.

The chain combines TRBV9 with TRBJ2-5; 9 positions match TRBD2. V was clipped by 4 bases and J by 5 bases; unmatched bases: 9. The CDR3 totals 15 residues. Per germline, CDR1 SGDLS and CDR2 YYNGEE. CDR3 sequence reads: CASSPSAGGQETQYF. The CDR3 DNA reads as TGTGCCAGCAGCCCCTCAGCGGGGGGCCAGGAGACCCAGTACTTC.

The CDR3 region has the DNA TGCGCCAGCAGCTTGCTGCGGGAGAGCACAGATACGCAGTATTTT. As protein: CASSLLRESTDTQYF. The J gene is TRBJ2-3, the V gene TRBV5-1, with TRBD2 matching 7 bases. Germline CDR1 SGHRS, CDR2 YFSETQ. The CDR3 contains 15 residues. The trim removed 1 base at V and 0 bases at J, leaving 2 bases unmatched. The variable domain in full, with the rest retrieved from reference TRBV5-1 and TRBJ2-3, is KAGVTQTPRYLIKTRGQQVTLSCSPISGHRSVSWYQQTPGQGLQFLFEYFSETQRNKGNFPGRFSGRQFSNSRSEMNVSTLELGDSALYLCASSLLRESTDTQYFGPGTRLTVL.

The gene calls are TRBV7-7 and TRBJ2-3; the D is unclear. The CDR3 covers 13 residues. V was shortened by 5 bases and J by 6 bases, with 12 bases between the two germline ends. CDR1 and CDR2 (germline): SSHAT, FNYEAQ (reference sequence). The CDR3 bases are TGTGCCAGCAGCCCTACCACCTACGATACGCAGTATTTT. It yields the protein CASSPTTYDTQYF.

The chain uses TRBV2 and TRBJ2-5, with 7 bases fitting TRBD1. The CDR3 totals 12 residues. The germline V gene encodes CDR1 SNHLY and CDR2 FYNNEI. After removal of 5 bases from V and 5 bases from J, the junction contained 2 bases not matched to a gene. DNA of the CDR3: TGTGCCAGCAGTTCGGACAGGGAGACCCAGTACTTC. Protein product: CASSSDRETQYF. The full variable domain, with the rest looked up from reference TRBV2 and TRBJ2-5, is EPEVTQTPSHQVTQMGQEVILRCVPISNHLYFYWYRQILGQKVEFLVSFYNNEISEKSEIFDDQFSVERPDGSNFTLKIRSTKLEDSAMYFCASSSDRETQYFGPGTRLLVL.

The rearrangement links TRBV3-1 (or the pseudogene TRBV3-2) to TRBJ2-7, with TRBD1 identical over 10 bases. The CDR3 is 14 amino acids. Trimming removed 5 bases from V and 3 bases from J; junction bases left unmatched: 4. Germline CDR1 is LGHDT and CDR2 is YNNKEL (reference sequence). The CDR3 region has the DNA TGTGCCAGCAGCTCGGGGACAGGGGTCTACGAGCAGTACTTC. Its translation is CASSSGTGVYEQYF.

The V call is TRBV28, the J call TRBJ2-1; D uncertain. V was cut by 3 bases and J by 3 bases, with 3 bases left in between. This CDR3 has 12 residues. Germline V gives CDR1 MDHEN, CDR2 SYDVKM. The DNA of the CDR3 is TGTGCCAGCAGTTTTAGCTACAATGAGCAGTTCTTC. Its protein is CASSFSYNEQFF. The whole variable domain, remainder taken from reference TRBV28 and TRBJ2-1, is DVKVTQSSRYLVKRTGEKVFLECVQDMDHENMFWYRQDPGLGLRLIYFSYDVKMKEKGDIPEGYSVSREKKERFSLILESASTNQTSMYLCASSFSYNEQFFGPGTRLTVL.

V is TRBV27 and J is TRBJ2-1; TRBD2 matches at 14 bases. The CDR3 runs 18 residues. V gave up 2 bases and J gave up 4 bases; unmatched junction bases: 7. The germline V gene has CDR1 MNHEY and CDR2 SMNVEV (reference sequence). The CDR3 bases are TGTGCCAGCAGTTTAGTGCCGAGACTAGCGGGAGGGTACAATGAGCAGTTCTTC. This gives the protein CASSLVPRLAGGYNEQFF.